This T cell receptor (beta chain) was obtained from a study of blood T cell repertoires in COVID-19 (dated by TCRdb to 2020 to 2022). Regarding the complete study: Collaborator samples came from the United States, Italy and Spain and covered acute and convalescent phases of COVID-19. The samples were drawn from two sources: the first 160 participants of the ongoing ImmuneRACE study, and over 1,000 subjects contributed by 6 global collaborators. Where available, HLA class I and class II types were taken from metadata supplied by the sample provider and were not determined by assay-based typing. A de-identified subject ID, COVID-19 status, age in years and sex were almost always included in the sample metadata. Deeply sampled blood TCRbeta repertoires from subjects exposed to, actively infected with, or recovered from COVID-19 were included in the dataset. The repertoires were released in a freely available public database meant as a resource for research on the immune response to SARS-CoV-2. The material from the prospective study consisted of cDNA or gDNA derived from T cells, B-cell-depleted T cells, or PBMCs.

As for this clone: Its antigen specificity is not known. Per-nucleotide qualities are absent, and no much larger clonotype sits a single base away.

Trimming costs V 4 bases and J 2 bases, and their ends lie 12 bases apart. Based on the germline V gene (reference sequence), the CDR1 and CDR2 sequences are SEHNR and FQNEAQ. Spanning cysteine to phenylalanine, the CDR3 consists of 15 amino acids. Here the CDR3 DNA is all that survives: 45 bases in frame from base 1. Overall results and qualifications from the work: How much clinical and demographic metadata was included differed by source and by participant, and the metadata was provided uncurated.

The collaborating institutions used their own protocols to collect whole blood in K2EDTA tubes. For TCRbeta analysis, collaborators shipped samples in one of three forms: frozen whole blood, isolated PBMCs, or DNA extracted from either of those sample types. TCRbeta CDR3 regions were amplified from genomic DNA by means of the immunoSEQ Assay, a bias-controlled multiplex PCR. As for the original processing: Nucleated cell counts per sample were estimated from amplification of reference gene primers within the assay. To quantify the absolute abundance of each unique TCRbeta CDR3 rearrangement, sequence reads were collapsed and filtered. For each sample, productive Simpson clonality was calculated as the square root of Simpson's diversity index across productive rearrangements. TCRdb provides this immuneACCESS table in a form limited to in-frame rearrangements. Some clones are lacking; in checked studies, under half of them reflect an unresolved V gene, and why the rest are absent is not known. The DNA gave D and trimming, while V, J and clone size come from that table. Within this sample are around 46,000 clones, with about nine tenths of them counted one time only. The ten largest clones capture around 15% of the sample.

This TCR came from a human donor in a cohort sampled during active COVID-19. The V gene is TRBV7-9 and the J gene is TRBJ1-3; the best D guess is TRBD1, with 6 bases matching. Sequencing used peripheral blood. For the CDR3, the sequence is CASSSRGSAGNTIYF. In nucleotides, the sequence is TGTGCCAGCAGCTCCAGGGGATCGGCTGGAAACACCATATATTTT. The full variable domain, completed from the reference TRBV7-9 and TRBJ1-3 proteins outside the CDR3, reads DTGVSQNPRHKITKRGQNVTFRCDPISEHNRLYWYRQTLGQGPEFLTYFQNEAQLEKSRLLSDRFSAERPKGSFSTLEIQRTEQGDSAMYLCASSSRGSAGNTIYFGEGSWLTVV.